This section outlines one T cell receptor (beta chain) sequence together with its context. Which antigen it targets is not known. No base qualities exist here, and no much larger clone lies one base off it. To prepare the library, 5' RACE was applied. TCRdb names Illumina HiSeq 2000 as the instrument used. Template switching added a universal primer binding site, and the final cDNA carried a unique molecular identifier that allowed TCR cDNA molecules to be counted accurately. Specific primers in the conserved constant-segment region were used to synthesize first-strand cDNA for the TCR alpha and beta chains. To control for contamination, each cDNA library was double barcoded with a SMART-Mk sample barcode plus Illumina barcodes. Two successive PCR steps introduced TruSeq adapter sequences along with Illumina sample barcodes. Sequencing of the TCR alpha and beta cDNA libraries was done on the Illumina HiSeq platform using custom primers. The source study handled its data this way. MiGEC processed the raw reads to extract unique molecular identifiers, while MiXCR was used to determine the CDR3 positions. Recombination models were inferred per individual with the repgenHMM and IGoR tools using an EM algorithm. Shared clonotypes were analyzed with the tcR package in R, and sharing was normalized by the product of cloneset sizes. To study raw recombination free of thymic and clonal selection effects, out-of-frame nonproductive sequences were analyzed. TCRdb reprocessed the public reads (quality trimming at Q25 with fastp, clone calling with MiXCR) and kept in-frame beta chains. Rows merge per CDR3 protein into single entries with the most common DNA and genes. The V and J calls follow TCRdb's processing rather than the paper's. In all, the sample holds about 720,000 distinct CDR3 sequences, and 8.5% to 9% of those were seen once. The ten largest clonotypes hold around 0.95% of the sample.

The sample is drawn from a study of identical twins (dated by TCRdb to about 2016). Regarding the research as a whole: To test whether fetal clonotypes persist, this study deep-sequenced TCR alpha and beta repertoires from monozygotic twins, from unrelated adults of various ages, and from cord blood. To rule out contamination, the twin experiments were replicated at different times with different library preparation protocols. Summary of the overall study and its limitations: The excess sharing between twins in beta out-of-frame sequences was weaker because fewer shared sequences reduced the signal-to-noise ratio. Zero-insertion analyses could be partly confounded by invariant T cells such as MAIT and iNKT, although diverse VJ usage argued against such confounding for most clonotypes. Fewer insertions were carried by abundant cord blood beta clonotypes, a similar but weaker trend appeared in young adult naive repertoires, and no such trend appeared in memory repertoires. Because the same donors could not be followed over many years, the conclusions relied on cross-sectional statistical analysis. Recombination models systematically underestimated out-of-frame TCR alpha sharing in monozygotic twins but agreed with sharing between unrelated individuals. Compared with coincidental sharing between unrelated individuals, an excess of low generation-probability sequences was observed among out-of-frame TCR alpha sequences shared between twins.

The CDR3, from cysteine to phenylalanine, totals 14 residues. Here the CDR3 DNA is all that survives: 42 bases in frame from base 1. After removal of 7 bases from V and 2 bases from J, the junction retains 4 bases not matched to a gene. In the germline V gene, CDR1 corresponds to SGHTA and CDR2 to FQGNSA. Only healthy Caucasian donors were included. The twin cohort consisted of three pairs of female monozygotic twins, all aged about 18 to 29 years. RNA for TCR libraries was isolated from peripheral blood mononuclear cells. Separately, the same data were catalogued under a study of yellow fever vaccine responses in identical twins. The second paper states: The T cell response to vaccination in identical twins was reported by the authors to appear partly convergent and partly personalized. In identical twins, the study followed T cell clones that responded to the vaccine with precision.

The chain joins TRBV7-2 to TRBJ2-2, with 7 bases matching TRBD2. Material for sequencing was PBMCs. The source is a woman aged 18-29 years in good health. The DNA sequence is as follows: TGTGCCAGCAAAGCGGGGCCTAACACCGGGGAGCTGTTTTTT. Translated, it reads CASKAGPNTGELFF.